These 25 T cell receptor beta chains were sequenced from one sample in a study of T cells after yellow fever vaccination. Via MiXCR, TCRdb re-called the 5' RACE reads, giving one row per CDR3 protein. Altogether about 73,000 distinct CDR3 sequences are present, about 7.7% being singletons, with the ten largest covering 35% to 45%. This specimen consisted of CD8+ T cells sorted from PBMCs, obtained on the day of the yellow fever booster vaccination. The receptors were sampled from a man aged 25-45 years who received the YFV17D yellow fever vaccine.

This clonotype turned up a few times. The chain combines TRBV5-6 with TRBJ2-5, with D possibly called TRBD1 or TRBD2 (5 bases each). Germline loops: CDR1 SGHDT, CDR2 YYEEEE. V was pared by 4 bases and J by 5 bases, with 12 bases between. The CDR3 is made up of 13 amino acids. Written as DNA, the CDR3 is TGTGCCAGCAGCCCCGGGGCAGCCGAGACCCAGTACTTC. It codes for CASSPGAAETQYF. The variable domain in full, completed from reference TRBV5-6 and TRBJ2-5, reads DAGVTQSPTHLIKTRGQQVTLRCSPKSGHDTVSWYQQALGQGPQFIFQYYEEEERQRGNFPDRFSGHQFPNYSSELNVNALLLGDSALYLCASSPGAAETQYFGPGTRLLVL.

The chain has TRBV6-2 or TRBV6-3 and TRBJ1-1; TRBD1 agrees at 7 bases. V was pared by 2 bases and J by 7 bases, with 4 bases of the junction left unmatched. The germline V gene encodes CDR1 MNHEY and CDR2 SVGEGT. The CDR3 runs 13 residues. CDR3 DNA: TGTGCCAGCAGTTACGGACAGGTACTTGAAGCTTTCTTT. This gives the protein CASSYGQVLEAFF.

The chain employs TRBV4-3 and TRBJ2-1, with TRBD2 matching over 11 bases. Germline V lookup: CDR1 LGHNA, CDR2 YSLEER. This CDR3 has 18 amino acids. Trimming cost V 0 bases and J 6 bases; bases outside gene matches: 10. The CDR3 nucleotides read TGCGCCAGCAGCCAAGAGGGGGTAGCGGGAGGGCCAATCAATGAGCAGTTCTTC. Its translation is CASSQEGVAGGPINEQFF.

This clonotype turned up a few times. This sequence joins TRBV7-8 and TRBJ2-5; D remains ambiguous. This CDR3 contains 15 residues. Per the germline V gene, CDR1 is SGHVS and CDR2 is FQNEAQ. Trimming removed 1 base from V and 5 bases from J, with 14 bases in between. Here the CDR3 DNA reads TGTGCCAGCAGCTTAGTTGCTACGTTGGGCGAGACCCAGTACTTC. This sequence encodes CASSLVATLGETQYF.

With regard to this clonotype: A read error may explain this, as a much larger clone is one base away. The chain employs TRBV11-2 and TRBJ2-2; D assignment may be TRBD1 or TRBD2 (6 bases each). CDR3 length: 18 residues. CDR1 SGHAT and CDR2 FQNNGV come from the germline V gene. The CDR3 region is CASSPGGRGAWDTVELFF. CDR3 nucleotide sequence: TGTGCCAGCAGCCCTGGGGGGAGAGGAGCTTGGGACACCGTGGAGCTGTTTTTT.

This clonotype was detected ten times or more. The chain couples TRBV5-6 to TRBJ2-2; possible D gene TRBD1, 7 bases. The V gene's germline CDR1 is SGHDT and CDR2 YYEEEE. The ends were cut back, 5 bases at V and 3 bases at J, with 17 bases in the middle. CDR3 length equals 16 residues. The CDR3 DNA sequence: TGTGCCAGCAGGGTCCGACAGGGAGGAGACACCGGGGAGCTGTTTTTT. Amino acids: CASRVRQGGDTGELFF.

The rearrangement uses TRBV23-1 and TRBJ2-7; D is uncertain. TRBV23-1 qualifies as an ORF whose function is uncertain. The ends were cut back, 0 bases at V and 6 bases at J, with 9 bases in the middle. This CDR3 has 13 amino acids. The chain's CDR3 is CASSQSRLGEQYF. CDR3 sequence (DNA): TGCGCCAGCAGTCAATCGAGGTTGGGCGAGCAGTACTTC.

J is TRBJ1-3 and V is TRBV12-3 or TRBV12-4; D is unresolved. The length of the CDR3 is 15 residues. The V end lost 3 bases, the J end lost 4 bases, and 13 bases lay between the germline ends. The CDR3 protein is CASSFQGAGGNTIYF. In DNA, the CDR3 is TGTGCCAGCAGTTTTCAAGGTGCTGGAGGAAACACCATATATTTT.

This clonotype was counted only a few times. CDR3 protein: CASSRTSGENIQYF. The CDR3 coding sequence is TGTGCCAGCAGCAGGACTAGCGGGGAAAACATTCAGTACTTC. The V call is TRBV5-6, the J call TRBJ2-4; 12 bases line up with TRBD2. Unmatched junction bases numbered 1, after V lost 4 bases and J lost 5 bases. CDR3 length: 14 amino acids. The germline V gene encodes CDR1 SGHDT and CDR2 YYEEEE. The full variable domain, completed using reference TRBV5-6 and TRBJ2-4, is DAGVTQSPTHLIKTRGQQVTLRCSPKSGHDTVSWYQQALGQGPQFIFQYYEEEERQRGNFPDRFSGHQFPNYSSELNVNALLLGDSALYLCASSRTSGENIQYFGAGTRLSVL.

This clonotype came up a few times. The chain uses TRBV30 and TRBJ1-5; a weak D match, TRBD1 (5 bases). Trimming pared 2 bases from V and 3 bases from J, leaving 11 bases between. The CDR3 is 14 amino acids. Germline V gene data show CDR1 as GTSNPN and CDR2 as SVGIG (reference sequence). The CDR3 loop is CAWSLQAYNQPQHF. The CDR3 coding sequence is TGTGCCTGGAGTCTACAGGCCTACAATCAGCCCCAGCATTTT.

This clonotype occurred a few times. The chain carries TRBV6-1 and TRBJ2-6, with D perhaps TRBD2 (5 bases). Germline CDR1 and CDR2: MNHNS and SASEGT. The CDR3 extends over 16 amino acids. Trimming removed 1 base at V and 1 base at J, with 8 bases between. As DNA, the CDR3 is TGTGCCAGCAGTGAAGAAGCGGCGTCTGGGGCCAACGTCCTGACTTTC. It encodes CASSEEAASGANVLTF.

This clonotype was detected many times. CDR3 region: CASSPPSRRVYF. The CDR3 DNA is TGCGCCAGCAGTCCCCCGAGCCGTAGGGTGTACTTC. The V call is TRBV23-1, the J call TRBJ2-7; no clear D gene. TRBV23-1 is annotated as an ORF whose role is uncertain. The V gene lost 4 bases and the J gene lost 12 bases, with 16 bases spanning the gap. The CDR3 length is 12 residues.

This clonotype was seen ten or more times. The chain has TRBV12-3 or TRBV12-4 and TRBJ2-3; 9 bases align to TRBD2. This CDR3 region has 14 residues. V lost 4 bases, J lost 4 bases, and 3 bases stayed unmatched. CDR3 nucleotide sequence: TGTGCCAGCAGTTCGGTAGCGGGAGCAGATACGCAGTATTTT. It translates to CASSSVAGADTQYF.

This clonotype was recorded a few times. The CDR3 region has the DNA TGTGCCAGCAGTGCAGGGAACACTGAAGCTTTCTTT. The encoded protein is CASSAGNTEAFF. The V gene is TRBV6-5, the J gene TRBJ1-1; D gene unclear. The CDR3 length is 12 residues. CDR1 and CDR2 (germline): MNHEY, SVGAGI. V gave up 5 bases and J gave up 1 base, with 5 bases separating them.

This clonotype came up many times. J is TRBJ2-1 and V is TRBV5-1; 9 bases fit TRBD2. The germline CDR1 and CDR2 sequences are SGHRS and YFSETQ. The CDR3 consists of 17 residues. The V segment lost 4 bases and the J segment 2 bases; nucleotides outside the gene matches: 10. CDR3 DNA: TGCGCCAGCAGCCCGTTGAGTAGCGGGGGCGCCTACAATGAGCAGTTCTTC. Residues: CASSPLSSGGAYNEQFF.

The genes are TRBV7-9 and TRBJ2-7, with D hard to call. Germline V CDR1 and CDR2: SEHNR, FQNEAQ (reference sequence). The V end was cut by 0 bases, the J end by 3 bases, with 9 bases between. This CDR3 is 14 amino acids long. This CDR3 reads CASSLASGNYEQYF. CDR3 coding DNA: TGTGCCAGCAGCTTAGCGTCTGGCAACTACGAGCAGTACTTC.

This chain links TRBV15 with TRBJ1-1, with D perhaps matching TRBD1 (5 bases). V was cut by 3 bases and J by 0 bases, with 14 bases left in between. The CDR3 runs to 16 residues. In germline, CDR1 is LNHNV, CDR2 YYDKDF (reference sequence). The CDR3 protein is CATSSGARVMNTEAFF. As DNA, the CDR3 is TGTGCCACCAGCAGTGGGGCCAGGGTCATGAACACTGAAGCTTTCTTT.

The chain is built from TRBV7-9 and TRBJ2-7; no clear D. Per germline, CDR1 SEHNR and CDR2 FQNEAQ (reference sequence). The CDR3 extends over 11 amino acids. The ends were cut back, 5 bases at V and 3 bases at J, with 5 bases in the middle. CDR3 sequence (DNA): TGTGCCAGCAGCACCAACTACGAGCAGTACTTC. Its translation: CASSTNYEQYF.

This clonotype turned up a few times. The rearrangement joins TRBV23-1 to TRBJ2-2; 10 nucleotides match TRBD2. TRBV23-1 is an ORF for which the function is uncertain. V lost 2 bases, J lost 1 base, and 4 bases stayed unmatched. The CDR3 is made up of 17 amino acids. CDR3 sequence reads: CASSQVSSGRNTGELFF. CDR3 nucleotide sequence: TGCGCCAGCAGTCAAGTGTCTAGCGGGAGGAACACCGGGGAGCTGTTTTTT.

The chain employs TRBV27 and TRBJ2-1; D ambiguous. Deletions cut 9 bases from V and 7 bases from J, with 19 bases between. There are 14 residues in the CDR3. Germline CDR1 reads MNHEY; CDR2 reads SMNVEV (reference sequence). The CDR3 region is CASSWKGLFNEQFF. The CDR3 DNA sequence: TGTGCCAGTTCTTGGAAAGGGCTCTTTAATGAGCAGTTCTTC.

This clonotype was recorded a few times. The chain uses TRBV9 and TRBJ1-3; D not certain. The CDR3 totals 14 residues. Trimming stripped 3 bases from V and 0 bases from J, with 7 bases between. Germline V CDR1 and CDR2: SGDLS, YYNGEE. The CDR3 spells CASSGGYSGNTIYF. The CDR3 bases are TGTGCCAGCAGCGGAGGCTACTCTGGAAACACCATATATTTT.

This chain uses TRBV4-3 with TRBJ2-7; 9 nucleotides align to TRBD2. Germline CDR1 reads LGHNA; CDR2 reads YSLEER. The CDR3 is made up of 16 amino acids. Trimming took 0 bases from V and 2 from J; bases not matched to a gene: 5. The CDR3 DNA is TGCGCCAGCAGCCAAGAGCGGCTAGCGGGAACCTACGAGCAGTACTTC. Translated: CASSQERLAGTYEQYF.

The sample holds many counts of this clonotype. The chain links TRBV7-2 to TRBJ2-1; D possibly uses TRBD1 or TRBD2 (5 bases each). V lost 5 bases and J lost 7, with 15 bases in between. Germline CDR1 and CDR2: SGHTA and FQGNSA. The CDR3 extends over 14 amino acids. CDR3 nucleotides: TGTGCCAGCAGCCTAGAGTGGGGGACGAATGAGCAGTTCTTC. This encodes CASSLEWGTNEQFF.

The chain joins TRBV9 to TRBJ2-2; 10 nucleotides align to TRBD2. Trimming cost V 3 bases and J 2 bases; bases outside gene matches: 1. The CDR3 has 15 residues. Germline-derived CDR1 and CDR2 are SGDLS and YYNGEE. CDR3 loop: CASSASGGNTGELFF. As DNA, the CDR3 is TGTGCCAGCAGCGCTAGCGGGGGAAACACCGGGGAGCTGTTTTTT.

This clonotype showed up many times. V and J are TRBV5-4 and TRBJ2-1; no reliable D call. This CDR3 comprises 12 residues. Trimming removed 4 bases from V and 10 bases from J, with 12 bases in between. CDR1 and CDR2 from the germline V gene are SGHNT and YYREEE (reference sequence). As DNA, the CDR3 is TGTGCCAGCAGCCCGATAGCCGGGGAGCAGTTCTTC. Encoded protein: CASSPIAGEQFF.